This TCR beta chain was obtained from a study of T cell responses to AZD1222 COVID-19 vaccine. Study results and limitations: Only six or seven AZD1222 recipients were seropositive at baseline.

Sequenced by immunoSEQ multiplex PCR; TCRdb stores in-frame clones only, minus some. Of under 150,000 clones listed, around 90% are singletons. The CDR3 is 13 amino acids. V shed 3 bases and J shed 4 bases, with 9 bases lying between them. The germline CDR1 and CDR2 sequences are LNHDA and SQIVND (reference sequence). Comment on this clone: What it binds is not known.

The receptor was derived from an adult in good health. Sequencing used peripheral blood, obtained on day 0 of AZD1222 vaccination. The rearrangement uses TRBV19 and TRBJ1-2; a possible D gene is TRBD1 (6 bases). CDR3 bases: TGTGCCAGTAGTATCCAGGGGCCCTATGGCTACACCTTC. This translates into CASSIQGPYGYTF.